The 29 T cell receptor beta chains below all came from one sample that was sequenced in a study of cytomegalovirus exposure and HLA in healthy donors. Both 60 Vbeta primers and 13 Jbeta primers went into the PCR. Using immunoSEQ multiplex PCR, the repertoire was profiled, and TCRdb retains in-frame clones only, with some absent. The sample includes 110,000 to 150,000 clones, roughly two thirds of them seen just once. The source material was PBMCs. The receptors come from a human donor in good health.

This chain connects TRBV18 to TRBJ2-5; TRBD1 aligns across 8 bases. The CDR3 spans 14 residues. Looked up from germline, CDR1 is KGHSH and CDR2 is LQKENI. After removal of 3 bases from V and 1 base from J, the junction contained 1 base not matched to a gene. The CDR3 reads CASSPDRVQETQYF. CDR3 DNA sequence: TGTGCCAGCTCACCGGACAGGGTCCAAGAGACCCAGTACTTC.

This chain joins TRBV2 and TRBJ2-1; TRBD2 matches 12 bases. The CDR3 has 15 amino acids. CDR1 and CDR2 from the germline V gene are SNHLY and FYNNEI. V lost 0 bases, J lost 10 bases, and 4 bases stayed unmatched. Here the CDR3 reads CASSEALAGGREQFF. The CDR3 region has the DNA TGTGCCAGCAGTGAAGCGCTAGCGGGAGGGAGGGAGCAGTTCTTC.

This clone was counted a few times. This chain uses TRBV14 with TRBJ2-1; D possibly corresponds to TRBD2 (6 bases). This CDR3 spans 16 amino acids. V lost 3 bases and J 5 bases, leaving 17 bases between the germline ends. CDR1 is SGHDN, CDR2 FVKESK, per germline. CDR3 coding DNA: TGTGCCAGCAGCCAGAGAAGGGGACTCCGCAACAATGAGCAGTTCTTC. Protein sequence: CASSQRRGLRNNEQFF.

The V gene is TRBV28, the J gene TRBJ1-2; 10 bases align to TRBD1. With 5 bases clipped from V and 5 bases from J, the junction kept 11 bases outside the gene matches. The CDR3 covers 16 residues. From germline, CDR1 is MDHEN and CDR2 SYDVKM. CDR3 coding DNA: TGTGCCAGCAGTCCGACAGGGGGCGCGGGTTGGTATGGCTACACCTTC. Amino acid sequence: CASSPTGGAGWYGYTF.

The V and J genes are TRBV19 and TRBJ2-5, with D perhaps matching TRBD2 (5 bases). The CDR3 extends over 14 amino acids. Germline lookup yields CDR1 LNHDA and CDR2 SQIVND (reference sequence). V lost 1 base, J lost 0 bases, and 6 bases lay in between. CDR3 amino acids: CASSIGTYQETQYF. For the CDR3, the DNA is TGTGCCAGTAGTATAGGGACTTACCAAGAGACCCAGTACTTC.

This clone was detected a few times. This chain uses TRBV19 with TRBJ2-1, with a weak D call TRBD2 (6 bases). Per germline, CDR1 LNHDA and CDR2 SQIVND (reference sequence). V shed 6 bases and J shed 10 bases, with 16 bases lying between them. The CDR3 is made up of 13 amino acids. CDR3 sequence reads: CASSSRSLAEQFF. In DNA form, the CDR3 reads TGTGCCAGTAGCTCTAGGTCGCTAGCGGAGCAGTTCTTC. The variable domain in full, with the rest retrieved from reference TRBV19 and TRBJ2-1, is DGGITQSPKYLFRKEGQNVTLSCEQNLNHDAMYWYRQDPGQGLRLIYYSQIVNDFQKGDIAEGYSVSREKKESFPLTVTSAQKNPTAFYLCASSSRSLAEQFFGPGTRLTVL.

The chain uses TRBV6-1 and TRBJ1-4; TRBD1 matches 8 bases. The CDR3 loop spans 13 amino acids. Germline trimming cut 7 bases from V and 16 bases from J; bases unmatched to any gene: 14. Germline values: CDR1 MNHNS, CDR2 SASEGT. CDR3 in amino acids: CASTPDRERPGFF. The DNA of the CDR3 is TGTGCCAGCACCCCGGACAGGGAGAGACCCGGGTTTTTT.

V gene TRBV29-1 combines with J gene TRBJ2-5, with no clear D. The V end was cut by 3 bases, the J end by 10 bases, with 12 bases between. The CDR3 extends over 11 amino acids. Looked up from germline, CDR1 is SQVTM and CDR2 is ANQGSEA. The CDR3 region has the DNA TGCAGCGTTGAGGTCAGAATGATCCAGTACTTC. Translated, it gives CSVEVRMIQYF.

This clone appeared a few times. The chain employs TRBV11-2 and TRBJ1-1, with D unresolved. Germline V lookup: CDR1 SGHAT, CDR2 FQNNGV. V was clipped by 1 base and J by 5 bases, with 8 bases between them. The CDR3 loop spans 13 amino acids. This chain's CDR3 is CASSLGQRTEAFF. CDR3 DNA: TGTGCCAGCAGCTTAGGTCAGAGGACTGAAGCTTTCTTT. Looking up the rest from reference TRBV11-2 and TRBJ1-1 gives the full variable domain: EAGVAQSPRYKIIEKRQSVAFWCNPISGHATLYWYQQILGQGPKLLIQFQNNGVVDDSQLPKDRFSAERLKGVDSTLKIQPAKLEDSAVYLCASSLGQRTEAFFGQGTRLTVV.

The rearrangement links TRBV7-2 to TRBJ2-2; D possibly corresponds to TRBD2 (7 bases). CDR1 and CDR2 from the germline V gene are SGHTA and FQGNSA. The CDR3 totals 16 residues. The V and J ends lost 6 bases and 2 bases respectively, with 16 bases between them. CDR3 region: CASSPSRGANTGELFF. The CDR3 bases are TGTGCCAGCAGTCCAAGTCGGGGGGCAAACACCGGGGAGCTGTTTTTT.

This chain joins TRBV21-1 and TRBJ2-1; the D call in the table, TRBD2, was not verified against the DNA. TRBV21-1 is annotated as a pseudogene. The CDR3 has 16 amino acids. Here the CDR3 reads CASSKETGSSYNEQFF. The CDR3, as DNA: TGTGCCAGCAGCAAAGAGACGGGGAGCTCCTACAATGAGCAGTTCTTC.

V is TRBV5-1 and J is TRBJ1-1; D uncertain. V was clipped by 0 bases and J by 3 bases, with 9 bases between them. CDR3 length equals 14 residues. Germline V CDR1 and CDR2: SGHRS, YFSETQ. The chain's CDR3 is CASSLGSYDTEAFF. The CDR3 DNA follows: TGCGCCAGCAGCTTGGGTAGTTATGACACTGAAGCTTTCTTT.

This clone was recorded once. This chain uses TRBV29-1 with TRBJ1-2; D remains unclear. The CDR3 is 13 amino acids. Germline V gives CDR1 SQVTM, CDR2 ANQGSEA. Trimming took 0 bases from V and 2 from J, leaving 7 bases between them. This CDR3 is CSVEDRGNYGYTF. In nucleotides, the CDR3 is TGCAGCGTTGAAGATCGCGGGAACTATGGCTACACCTTC.

The rearrangement links TRBV28 to TRBJ1-6; D is undetermined. V lost 5 bases to trimming and J lost 6 bases, with 14 bases between them. In germline, CDR1 is MDHEN, CDR2 SYDVKM. CDR3 length: 15 amino acids. CDR3 loop: CASSAWARINSPLHF. The CDR3 DNA is TGTGCCAGCAGTGCCTGGGCCCGAATTAATTCACCCCTCCACTTT.

The chain carries TRBV5-1 and TRBJ2-7; 8 nucleotides align to TRBD2. The CDR3 has 16 amino acids. Germline V gene data show CDR1 as SGHRS and CDR2 as YFSETQ. The V and J ends lost 0 bases and 4 bases, in that order; junction bases with no gene match: 9. The CDR3 DNA is TGCGCCAGCAGCTTGGCCGGGACGGGAGGGGGGTACGAGCAGTACTTC. Protein: CASSLAGTGGGYEQYF.

The V gene is TRBV6-5, the J gene TRBJ1-5, with TRBD1 identical over 8 bases. The length of the CDR3 is 14 residues. Per the germline V gene, CDR1 is MNHEY and CDR2 is SVGAGI. Trimming at V came to 5 bases and at J to 7 bases, leaving 7 bases not matched to a gene. CDR3 region: CASSKMTGDQPQHF. In DNA, the CDR3 is TGTGCCAGCAGTAAAATGACAGGGGACCAGCCCCAGCATTTT.

The V call is TRBV7-3, the J call TRBJ2-5; TRBD2 might be the D (6 bases). With 5 bases removed from V and 7 bases from J, the gap between germline ends came to 14 bases. The CDR3 has 13 amino acids. Looked up from germline, CDR1 is SGHTA and CDR2 is FQGTGA. CDR3 sequence: CASSLGVRGTQYF. In DNA, the CDR3 is TGTGCCAGCAGCCTTGGGGTGCGGGGGACCCAGTACTTC.

This clone was observed once. The V call is TRBV11-3, the J call TRBJ1-2, with TRBD1 as a possible D gene (5 bases). The germline CDR1 and CDR2 sequences are SGHNT and YENEEA. Trimming pared 7 bases from V and 9 bases from J, leaving 18 bases between. The CDR3 totals 13 residues. CDR3 sequence reads: CASKSPEQESYTF. Written as DNA, the CDR3 is TGTGCCAGCAAGTCTCCGGAACAGGAGAGCTACACCTTC. Full variable domain (rest looked up from reference TRBV11-3 and TRBJ1-2): EAGVVQSPRYKIIEKKQPVAFWCNPISGHNTLYWYLQNLGQGPELLIRYENEEAVDDSQLPKDRFSAERLKGVDSTLKIQPAELGDSAVYLCASKSPEQESYTFGSGTRLTVV.

The CDR3 spells CASSLNIGTGGGNEQFF. The CDR3 nucleotides read TGCGCCAGCAGCTTGAATATCGGGACAGGGGGTGGTAATGAGCAGTTCTTC. The V gene is TRBV5-1, the J gene TRBJ2-1; 11 nucleotides align to TRBD1. The trim removed 1 base at V and 7 bases at J, leaving 10 bases unmatched. CDR3 size: 17 residues. Germline CDR1 reads SGHRS; CDR2 reads YFSETQ. The entire variable domain, with the rest obtained from reference TRBV5-1 and TRBJ2-1, is as follows: KAGVTQTPRYLIKTRGQQVTLSCSPISGHRSVSWYQQTPGQGLQFLFEYFSETQRNKGNFPGRFSGRQFSNSRSEMNVSTLELGDSALYLCASSLNIGTGGGNEQFFGPGTRLTVL.

This clone was counted a few times. This chain joins TRBV6-1 and TRBJ1-4, with no clear D. From germline, CDR1 is MNHNS and CDR2 SASEGT. The CDR3 sequence is 15 residues long. V was cut by 3 bases and J by 8 bases, with 16 bases left in between. CDR3 bases: TGTGCCAGCAGTGACGGGGTCCGTGGTAGCGAAAAACTGTTTTTT. Its protein is CASSDGVRGSEKLFF.

This clone turned up a few times. This rearrangement joins TRBV7-2 to TRBJ2-3; 9 positions match TRBD2. Looked up from germline, CDR1 is SGHTA and CDR2 is FQGNSA. V was clipped by 1 base and J by 6 bases; unmatched bases: 5. The CDR3 consists of 15 residues. The CDR3 DNA follows: TGTGCCAGCAGCTTAGTAGCGGGGGACTTCGATACGCAGTATTTT. This translates into CASSLVAGDFDTQYF.

The chain uses TRBV9 and TRBJ2-7, with D perhaps TRBD1 (6 bases). Trimming pared 0 bases from V and 3 bases from J, leaving 10 bases between. The CDR3 length is 14 residues. Germline loops: CDR1 SGDLS, CDR2 YYNGEE. The CDR3, as DNA: TGTGCCAGCAGCGTAGGGGCAGGGGACTACGAGCAGTACTTC. The encoded protein is CASSVGAGDYEQYF. Supplemented by reference TRBV9 and TRBJ2-7, the full variable domain reads DSGVTQTPKHLITATGQRVTLRCSPRSGDLSVYWYQQSLDQGLQFLIQYYNGEERAKGNILERFSAQQFPDLHSELNLSSLELGDSALYFCASSVGAGDYEQYFGPGTRLTVT.

The rearrangement uses TRBV5-4 and TRBJ2-1, with 13 bases that match TRBD2. The junction had 6 bases not matched to a gene; V was cut back by 4 bases and J by 8 bases. Germline CDR1 reads SGHNT; CDR2 reads YYREEE (reference sequence). The CDR3 extends over 15 amino acids. Written as DNA, the CDR3 is TGTGCCAGCAGCCCTGGACTAGCGGGAGTCGATGAGCAGTTCTTC. Translated: CASSPGLAGVDEQFF.

This clone was seen only once. The rearrangement links TRBV9 to TRBJ1-3; TRBD1 is a possible D gene (5 bases). Trimming stripped 2 bases from V and 3 bases from J, with 9 bases between. CDR3 length: 14 residues. Germline values: CDR1 SGDLS, CDR2 YYNGEE. For the CDR3, the DNA is TGTGCCAGCAGCGTCGGCAGGGTTGGAAACACCATATATTTT. Translating it yields CASSVGRVGNTIYF.

The chain is built from TRBV5-4 and TRBJ2-3; no reliable D call. V lost 3 bases and J lost 1, with 12 bases in between. CDR1 and CDR2 from the germline V gene are SGHNT and YYREEE (reference sequence). The CDR3 is made up of 15 amino acids. Written as DNA, the CDR3 is TGTGCCAGCAGCTACCACGGGTCCGGCACAGATACGCAGTATTTT. Translation gives CASSYHGSGTDTQYF.

This clone has only one observation. The rearrangement joins TRBV27 to TRBJ2-6; 8 nucleotides agree with TRBD2. The CDR3 extends over 18 amino acids. With 3 bases clipped from V and 1 base from J, the junction kept 8 bases outside the gene matches. Germline assignment: CDR1 MNHEY and CDR2 SMNVEV (reference sequence). In DNA form, the CDR3 reads TGTGCCAGCAGTTTTTTCGGGAGGGCCGGGTCTGGGGCCAACGTCCTGACTTTC. Its protein product is CASSFFGRAGSGANVLTF.

The CDR3 DNA follows: TGTGCCACCGAACCGGGCCCCAGGGACTACGAGCAGTACTTC. The encoded protein is CATEPGPRDYEQYF. This chain uses TRBV6-1 with TRBJ2-7; perhaps TRBD1 as D (5 bases). V dropped 10 bases and J dropped 3 bases, with 19 bases sitting between them. CDR3 length: 14 residues. Germline assignment: CDR1 MNHNS and CDR2 SASEGT.

The rearrangement links TRBV7-2 to TRBJ2-7, with TRBD2 identical over 9 bases. V shed 5 bases and J 5 bases; nucleotides not matched to a gene: 13. The CDR3 covers 16 residues. Germline V gene lookup returns CDR1 SGHTA and CDR2 FQGNSA. The CDR3 coding sequence is TGTGCCAGCAGCACCACCGGGACTAGCTTTATAAACGAGCAGTACTTC. It yields the protein CASSTTGTSFINEQYF.

This rearrangement joins TRBV7-6 to TRBJ2-5, with D possibly matching TRBD2 (7 bases). The end of the DNA aligns better with TRBJ2-7, so the J call may be wrong. This CDR3 spans 18 amino acids. The germline gives CDR1 SGHVS, CDR2 FNYEAQ. The CDR3 region is CASSLGQTVGRGPYEQYF. In nucleotides, the CDR3 is TGTGCCAGCAGCTTGGGGCAGACGGTGGGGCGGGGGCCCTACGAGCAGTACTTC.